The 12 T cell receptor beta chains given below trace back to one sample, sequenced in a study of cytomegalovirus exposure and HLA in healthy donors. The PCR was carried out with 60 Vbeta primers and 13 Jbeta primers. Generated by immunoSEQ multiplex PCR, the TCRdb table keeps only in-frame clones and is missing some. The sample lists 150,000 to 200,000 clones, 70% occurring once. The sequencing sample was made of PBMCs. The receptors shown here come from a man aged 18-30 years in good health and CMV-seropositive.

In this sample, this clone turned up a few times. The genes are TRBV6-6 and TRBJ2-5; tentative D call: TRBD2 (5 bases). The germline V and J ends were trimmed by 0 bases and 5 bases, with 13 bases remaining between them. In germline, CDR1 is MNHNY, CDR2 SVGAGI (reference sequence). The CDR3 has 15 residues. The CDR3 here is CASSYSGATSETQYF. CDR3 in DNA: TGTGCCAGCAGTTACTCGGGAGCCACCTCTGAGACCCAGTACTTC.

V and J are TRBV12-5 and TRBJ1-5; TRBD1 is a possible D gene (5 bases). The CDR3 extends over 16 amino acids. Germline CDR1 is LGHNT and CDR2 is FRNRAP. Trimming took 7 bases from V and 0 from J, leaving 16 bases between them. The CDR3 reads CASALGGFNSNQPQHF. CDR3 coding DNA: TGTGCTAGTGCCCTGGGGGGATTTAATAGCAATCAGCCCCAGCATTTT.

This clone was counted a few times. The chain couples TRBV6-6 to TRBJ1-5; 7 bases match TRBD1. J lost 10 bases, V lost 6 bases, and 9 bases had no gene match. The CDR3 is made up of 13 amino acids. Germline assignment: CDR1 MNHNY and CDR2 SVGAGI (reference sequence). CDR3 protein: CASRQDRSKPQHF. The CDR3 bases are TGTGCCAGCAGACAGGACAGGAGCAAACCCCAGCATTTT.

The chain uses TRBV4-1 and TRBJ2-3, with D tentatively TRBD2 (5 bases). V lost 2 bases, J lost 0 bases, and 12 bases lay in between. Per the germline V gene, CDR1 is MGHRA and CDR2 is YSYEKL. The CDR3 totals 16 residues. The CDR3 sequence is CASSQRTQTSTDTQYF. The CDR3 nucleotides read TGCGCCAGCAGCCAACGGACTCAAACTAGCACAGATACGCAGTATTTT.

The CDR3: CASSLGVASGRARETQYF. In DNA form, the CDR3 reads TGTGCCAGCAGCTTAGGAGTTGCTAGCGGGAGGGCCAGGGAGACCCAGTACTTC. The chain links TRBV7-2 to TRBJ2-5; 12 bases agree with TRBD2. The V segment lost 1 base and the J segment 5 bases; nucleotides outside the gene matches: 11. This CDR3 is built from 18 residues. CDR1 is SGHTA, CDR2 FQGNSA, per germline.

This sequence joins TRBV6-5 and TRBJ2-7; 9 nucleotides agree with TRBD1. Germline loops: CDR1 MNHEY, CDR2 SVGAGI. Losses at the gene ends were 10 bases for V and 5 bases for J; bases not matched to a gene: 9. This CDR3 is 13 amino acids long. The CDR3 nucleotides read TGTGCCACCCGAGGACAGGGGATGCACGAGCAGTACGTC. This sequence encodes CATRGQGMHEQYV.

The chain has TRBV9 and TRBJ2-1; no firm D call. Trimming shortened V by 0 bases and J by 3 bases, and 10 bases separated the two germline ends. Germline CDR1 SGDLS, CDR2 YYNGEE. The CDR3 spans 15 residues. This CDR3 reads CASSVVARGYNEQFF. CDR3 in DNA: TGTGCCAGCAGCGTAGTAGCCCGAGGCTACAATGAGCAGTTCTTC.

The chain employs TRBV7-6 and TRBJ2-6; 8 nucleotides align to TRBD1. CDR1 is SGHVS and CDR2 is FNYEAQ in the germline V gene. The CDR3 loop spans 15 amino acids. V lost 9 bases, J lost 0 bases, and 4 bases stayed unmatched. The DNA for the CDR3 is TGTGCCAGTTCGACAGGGGTCTCTGGGGCCAACGTCCTGACTTTC. It translates to CASSTGVSGANVLTF.

The chain carries TRBV10-3 and TRBJ2-2, with 11 nucleotides matching TRBD1. Germline CDR1 is ENHRY and CDR2 is SYGVKD. The CDR3 is made up of 15 amino acids. V lost 5 bases, J lost 6 bases, and 5 bases stayed unmatched. The CDR3 DNA sequence: TGTGCCATCAGTACCGGGACAGGGGGTCCCGGGGAGCTGTTTTTT. This sequence encodes CAISTGTGGPGELFF.

Notes on this clone: Other DNA sequences from this sample encode an identical CDR3 as well. The V and J genes are TRBV11-2 and TRBJ1-1; 8 bases are a match to TRBD1. The CDR3 has 13 amino acids. Germline V gene data show CDR1 as SGHAT and CDR2 as FQNNGV. Trimming cost V 5 bases and J 3 bases; bases outside gene matches: 2. The CDR3 loop reads CASSLDRDTEAFF. Written as DNA, the CDR3 is TGTGCCAGCAGCCTGGACAGGGACACTGAAGCTTTCTTT.

This clone was found a few times. In DNA form, the CDR3 reads TGTGCCAGCAGCTTAGGGATAGCGGGCCTGGGGTTCTTC. Amino acid sequence: CASSLGIAGLGFF. The chain employs TRBV7-2 and TRBJ2-1; 7 bases align to TRBD2. Germline V CDR1 and CDR2: SGHTA, FQGNSA. The CDR3 spans 13 residues. Unmatched junction bases numbered 9, after V lost 1 base and J lost 15 bases.

This clone appeared once. The chain carries TRBV18 and TRBJ1-3; D possibly corresponds to TRBD1 (5 bases). CDR1 is KGHSH and CDR2 is LQKENI in the germline V gene. V shed 5 bases and J shed 0 bases, with 14 bases lying between them. The CDR3 extends over 16 amino acids. The CDR3 sequence is CASSFTWTRSGNTIYF. The CDR3, as DNA: TGTGCCAGCTCATTCACTTGGACACGCTCTGGAAACACCATATATTTT.